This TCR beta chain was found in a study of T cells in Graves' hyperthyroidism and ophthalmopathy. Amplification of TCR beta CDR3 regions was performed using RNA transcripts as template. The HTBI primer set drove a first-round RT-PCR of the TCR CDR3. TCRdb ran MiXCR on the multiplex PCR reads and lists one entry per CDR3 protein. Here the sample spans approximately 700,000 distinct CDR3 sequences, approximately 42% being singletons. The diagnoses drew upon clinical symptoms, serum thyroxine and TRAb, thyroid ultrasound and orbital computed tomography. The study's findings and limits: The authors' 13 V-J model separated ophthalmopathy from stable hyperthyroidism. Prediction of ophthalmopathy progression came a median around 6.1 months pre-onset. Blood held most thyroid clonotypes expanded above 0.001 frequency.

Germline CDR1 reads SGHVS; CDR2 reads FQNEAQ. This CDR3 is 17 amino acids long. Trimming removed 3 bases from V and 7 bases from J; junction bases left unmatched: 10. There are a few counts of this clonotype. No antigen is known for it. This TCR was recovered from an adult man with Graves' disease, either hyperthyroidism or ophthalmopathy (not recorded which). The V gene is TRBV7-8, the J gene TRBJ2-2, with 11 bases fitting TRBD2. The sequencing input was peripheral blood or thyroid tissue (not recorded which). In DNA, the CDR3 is TGTGCCAGCAGCTTTAGTCCACTAGCGGGAGATGTCGGGGAGCTGTTTTTT. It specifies CASSFSPLAGDVGELFF. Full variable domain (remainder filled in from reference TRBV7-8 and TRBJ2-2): GAGVSQSPRYKVAKRGQDVALRCDPISGHVSLFWYQQALGQGPEFLTYFQNEAQLDKSGLPSDRFFAERPEGSVSTLKIQRTQQEDSAVYLCASSFSPLAGDVGELFFGEGSRLTVL.